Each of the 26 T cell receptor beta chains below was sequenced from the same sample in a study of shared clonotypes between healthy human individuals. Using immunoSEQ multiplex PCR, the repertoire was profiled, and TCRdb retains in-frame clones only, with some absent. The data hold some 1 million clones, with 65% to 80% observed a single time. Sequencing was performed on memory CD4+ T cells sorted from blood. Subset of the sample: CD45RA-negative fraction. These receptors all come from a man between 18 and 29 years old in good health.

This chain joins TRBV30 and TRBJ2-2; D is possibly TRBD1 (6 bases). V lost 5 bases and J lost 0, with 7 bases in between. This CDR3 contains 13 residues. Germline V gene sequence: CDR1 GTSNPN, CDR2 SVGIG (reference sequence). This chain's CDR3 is CAWDRSNTGELFF. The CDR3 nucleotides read TGTGCCTGGGACAGGTCGAACACCGGGGAGCTGTTTTTT.

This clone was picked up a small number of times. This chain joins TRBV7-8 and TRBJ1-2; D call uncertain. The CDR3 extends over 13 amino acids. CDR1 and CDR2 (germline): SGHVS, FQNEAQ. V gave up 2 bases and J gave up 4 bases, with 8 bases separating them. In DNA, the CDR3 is TGTGCCAGCAGCTTAAACTACGGCTATGGCTACACCTTC. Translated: CASSLNYGYGYTF.

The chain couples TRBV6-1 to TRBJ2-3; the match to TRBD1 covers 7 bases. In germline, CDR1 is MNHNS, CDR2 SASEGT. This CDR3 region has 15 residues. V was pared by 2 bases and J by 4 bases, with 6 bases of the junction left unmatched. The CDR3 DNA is TGTGCCAGCAGTGAATGGGGAACAGGGGCAGATACGCAGTATTTT. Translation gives CASSEWGTGADTQYF.

The CDR3, as DNA: TGTGCCTGGAGTGGCCACCTTCTAGCGGGAGGTTCAGATACGCAGTATTTT. Translated, it gives CAWSGHLLAGGSDTQYF. The rearrangement joins TRBV30 to TRBJ2-3; 11 bases are a match to TRBD2. The CDR3 is 17 amino acids. After removal of 1 base from V and 4 bases from J, the junction contained 10 bases not matched to a gene. The germline V gene encodes CDR1 GTSNPN and CDR2 SVGIG (reference sequence). The whole variable domain, filled in from reference TRBV30 and TRBJ2-3, reads SQTIHQWPATLVQPVGSPLSLECTVEGTSNPNLYWYRQAAGRGLQLLFYSVGIGQISSEVPQNLSASRPQDRQFILSSKKLLLSDSGFYLCAWSGHLLAGGSDTQYFGPGTRLTVL.

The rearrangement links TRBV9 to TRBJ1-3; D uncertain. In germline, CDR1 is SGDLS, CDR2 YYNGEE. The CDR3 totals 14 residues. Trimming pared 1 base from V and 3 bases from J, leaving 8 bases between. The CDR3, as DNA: TGTGCCAGCAGCGTAAGAACCGATGGAAACACCATATATTTT. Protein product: CASSVRTDGNTIYF.

The CDR3 DNA reads TGCGCCAGCAGTGAGGGGGGGCTAAAACCTCCTGCCCGCTACGAGCAGTACTTC. The encoded protein is CASSEGGLKPPARYEQYF. This chain links TRBV10-2 with TRBJ2-7; TRBD1 or TRBD2 may be the D gene (6 bases each). The length of the CDR3 is 18 residues. V was clipped by 2 bases and J by 3 bases, with 23 bases between them. Germline CDR1 is WSHSY and CDR2 is SAAADI.

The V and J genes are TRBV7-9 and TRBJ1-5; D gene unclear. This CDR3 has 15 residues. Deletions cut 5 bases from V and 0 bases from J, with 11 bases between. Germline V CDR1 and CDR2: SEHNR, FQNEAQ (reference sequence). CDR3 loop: CASSLQADSNQPQHF. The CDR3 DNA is TGTGCCAGCAGCCTCCAGGCGGATAGCAATCAGCCCCAGCATTTT.

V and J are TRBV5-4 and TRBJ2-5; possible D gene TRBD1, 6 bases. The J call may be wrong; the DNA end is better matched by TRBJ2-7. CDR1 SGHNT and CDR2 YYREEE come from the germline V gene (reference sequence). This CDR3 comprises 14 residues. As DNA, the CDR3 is TGTGCCAGCAGCTCACAGGGAATCTCCTACGAGCAGTACTTC. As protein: CASSSQGISYEQYF.

The CDR3 here is CASSYLRGGTEAFF. CDR3 coding DNA: TGTGCCAGCAGCTATCTGCGGGGGGGTACTGAAGCTTTCTTT. V gene TRBV7-2 combines with J gene TRBJ1-1, with D perhaps TRBD1 (5 bases). The V end lost 4 bases, the J end lost 5 bases, and 14 bases lay between the germline ends. Germline V CDR1 and CDR2: SGHTA, FQGNSA. This CDR3 contains 14 residues.

CDR3 residues: CASSSTVASYEQYF. The CDR3 DNA sequence: TGTGCCAGCAGTTCTACAGTGGCCTCCTACGAGCAGTACTTC. The chain uses TRBV2 and TRBJ2-7, with D uncertain. CDR1 is SNHLY and CDR2 is FYNNEI in the germline V gene. Trimming took off 5 bases at V and 0 bases at J, with 11 bases between the two ends. The CDR3 has 14 amino acids.

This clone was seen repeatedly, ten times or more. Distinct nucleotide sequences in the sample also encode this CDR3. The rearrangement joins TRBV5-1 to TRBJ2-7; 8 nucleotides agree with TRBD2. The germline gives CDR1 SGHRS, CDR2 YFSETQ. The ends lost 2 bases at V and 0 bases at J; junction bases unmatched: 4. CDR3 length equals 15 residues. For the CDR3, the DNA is TGCGCCAGCAGCTTCTCGGGGGGGTCCTCCTACGAGCAGTACTTC. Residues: CASSFSGGSSYEQYF. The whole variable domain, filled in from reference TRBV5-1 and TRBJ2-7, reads KAGVTQTPRYLIKTRGQQVTLSCSPISGHRSVSWYQQTPGQGLQFLFEYFSETQRNKGNFPGRFSGRQFSNSRSEMNVSTLELGDSALYLCASSFSGGSSYEQYFGPGTRLTVT.

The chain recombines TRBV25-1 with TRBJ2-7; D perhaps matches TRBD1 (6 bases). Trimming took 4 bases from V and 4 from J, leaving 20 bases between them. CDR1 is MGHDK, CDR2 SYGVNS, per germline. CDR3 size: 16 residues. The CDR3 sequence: CASSAPSGQGKYEQYF. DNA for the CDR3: TGTGCCAGCAGTGCACCTTCGGGGCAGGGGAAGTACGAGCAGTACTTC.

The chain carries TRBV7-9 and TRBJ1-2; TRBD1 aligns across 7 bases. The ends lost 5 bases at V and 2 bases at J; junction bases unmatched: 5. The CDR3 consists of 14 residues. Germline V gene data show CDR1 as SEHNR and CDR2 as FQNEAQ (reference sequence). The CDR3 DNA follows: TGTGCCAGCAGCCCGACAGGGAACAACTATGGCTACACCTTC. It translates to CASSPTGNNYGYTF.

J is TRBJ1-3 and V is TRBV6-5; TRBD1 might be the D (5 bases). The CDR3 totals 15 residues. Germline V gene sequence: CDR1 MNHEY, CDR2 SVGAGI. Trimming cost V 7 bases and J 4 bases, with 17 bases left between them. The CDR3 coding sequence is TGTGCCAGCACCCTGGACACGTCTCCGGGAAACACCATATATTTT. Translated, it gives CASTLDTSPGNTIYF.

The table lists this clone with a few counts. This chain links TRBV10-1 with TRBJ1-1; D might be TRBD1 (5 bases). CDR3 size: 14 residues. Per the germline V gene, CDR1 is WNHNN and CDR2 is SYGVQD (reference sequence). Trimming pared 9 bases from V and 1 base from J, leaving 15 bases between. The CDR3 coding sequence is TGCGCCAGACGGGGGTCGGTCTGGAACACTGAAGCTTTCTTT. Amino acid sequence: CARRGSVWNTEAFF.

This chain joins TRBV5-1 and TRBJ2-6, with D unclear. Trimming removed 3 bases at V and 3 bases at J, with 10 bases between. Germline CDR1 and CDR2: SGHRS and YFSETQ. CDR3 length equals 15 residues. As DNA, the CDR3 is TGCGCCAGCAGCTCGAAGGACCATGGGGCCAACGTCCTGACTTTC. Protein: CASSSKDHGANVLTF.

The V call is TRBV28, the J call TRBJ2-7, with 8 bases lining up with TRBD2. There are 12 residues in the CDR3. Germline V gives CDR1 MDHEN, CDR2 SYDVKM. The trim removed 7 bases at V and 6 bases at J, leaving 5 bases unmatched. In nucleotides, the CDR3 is TGTGCCAGCACCTCCCGGGGGGGCGAGCAGTACTTC. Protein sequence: CASTSRGGEQYF.

CDR3 residues: CASSVGGRETQYF. Here the CDR3 DNA reads TGTGCCAGCAGTGTGGGGGGAAGGGAGACCCAGTACTTC. The V call is TRBV2, the J call TRBJ2-5; D possibly corresponds to TRBD2 (6 bases). V was shortened by 4 bases and J by 5 bases, with 11 bases between the two germline ends. The germline gives CDR1 SNHLY, CDR2 FYNNEI. The CDR3 runs 13 residues.

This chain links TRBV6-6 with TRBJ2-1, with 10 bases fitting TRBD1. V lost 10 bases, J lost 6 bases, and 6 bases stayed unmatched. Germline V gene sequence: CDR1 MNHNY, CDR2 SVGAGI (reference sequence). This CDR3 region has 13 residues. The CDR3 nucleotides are TGTGCCACCCGACAGGGGGCGCGCAATGAGCAGTTCTTC. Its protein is CATRQGARNEQFF.

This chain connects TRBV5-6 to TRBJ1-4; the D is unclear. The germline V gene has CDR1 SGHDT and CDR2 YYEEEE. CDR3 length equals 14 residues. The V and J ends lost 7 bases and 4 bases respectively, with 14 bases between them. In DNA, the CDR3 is TGTGCCAGCTTTCACAGAGCCCTTAATGAAAAACTGTTTTTT. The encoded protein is CASFHRALNEKLFF.

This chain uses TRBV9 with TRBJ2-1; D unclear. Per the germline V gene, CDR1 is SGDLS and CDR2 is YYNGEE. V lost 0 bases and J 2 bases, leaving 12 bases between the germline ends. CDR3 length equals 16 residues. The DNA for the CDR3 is TGTGCCAGCAGCGTAGCTCCTAATTCACCCTACAATGAGCAGTTCTTC. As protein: CASSVAPNSPYNEQFF.

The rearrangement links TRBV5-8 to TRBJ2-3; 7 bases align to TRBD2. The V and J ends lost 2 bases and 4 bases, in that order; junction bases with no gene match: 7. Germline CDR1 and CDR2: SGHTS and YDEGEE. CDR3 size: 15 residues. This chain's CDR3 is CASSLRDRGADTQYF. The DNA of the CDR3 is TGTGCCAGCAGCTTAAGGGATCGGGGGGCAGATACGCAGTATTTT.

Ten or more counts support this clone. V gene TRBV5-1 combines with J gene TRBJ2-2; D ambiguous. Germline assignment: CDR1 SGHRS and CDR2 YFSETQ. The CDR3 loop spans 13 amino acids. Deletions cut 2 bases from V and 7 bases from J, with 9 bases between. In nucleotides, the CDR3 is TGCGCCAGCAGCTTTGACGGTAACGGGGAGCTGTTTTTT. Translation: CASSFDGNGELFF.

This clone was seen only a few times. DNA for the CDR3: TGTGCCAGCAGTGAAGTGGAGAGGGGTGAGCAGTTCTTC. Its translation is CASSEVERGEQFF. V is TRBV6-1 and J is TRBJ2-1; D might be TRBD1 or TRBD2, each matching 5 bases. The CDR3 totals 13 residues. The V gene lost 1 base and the J gene lost 9 bases, with 10 bases spanning the gap. The germline CDR1 and CDR2 sequences are MNHNS and SASEGT.

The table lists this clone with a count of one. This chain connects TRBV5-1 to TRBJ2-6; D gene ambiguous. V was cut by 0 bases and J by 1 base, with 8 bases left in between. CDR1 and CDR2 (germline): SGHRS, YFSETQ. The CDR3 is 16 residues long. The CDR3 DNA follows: TGCGCCAGCAGCTTGGCCCGGGTATCTGGGGCCAACGTCCTGACTTTC. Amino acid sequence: CASSLARVSGANVLTF.

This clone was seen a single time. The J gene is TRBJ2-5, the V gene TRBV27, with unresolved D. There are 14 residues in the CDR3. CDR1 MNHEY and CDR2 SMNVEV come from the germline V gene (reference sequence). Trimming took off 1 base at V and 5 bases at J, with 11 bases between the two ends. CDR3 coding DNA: TGTGCCAGCAGTTTATATGGCAGGCAGGAGACCCAGTACTTC. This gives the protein CASSLYGRQETQYF.